A selection of T cell receptor beta chains follows, all from one sample in a study of cytomegalovirus exposure and HLA in healthy donors. Here immunoSEQ multiplex PCR was the method, and the copy in TCRdb shows in-frame clones only, minus some. This sample has 90,000 to 150,000 clones, with roughly 80% found just once. The sequencing sample was made of PBMCs. These TCRs come from a young woman in good health and CMV-seropositive. CDR3s include the opening cysteine and the closing phenylalanine or tryptophan. D genes are given only for firm matches. Clone size appears in some rows only: once, few, many, or a class for an expanded clone.

cdr3_nt: TGTGCCAGTAGTATAGATCTTGCCACGGTACGGAGGGGCTACACCTTC
cdr3_aa: CASSIDLATVRRGYTF
v_call: TRBV19
d_call: -
j_call: TRBJ1-2
cdr3_length: 16
clone_size: -

cdr3_nt: TGTGCCAGCAGCGGAGACAGTCACTATGGCTACACCTTC
cdr3_aa: CASSGDSHYGYTF
v_call: TRBV2
d_call: -
j_call: TRBJ1-2
cdr3_length: 13
clone_size: -

cdr3_nt: TGTGCCTGGAGCGGACAGGGAGGTGAAAAACTGTTTTTT
cdr3_aa: CAWSGQGGEKLFF
v_call: TRBV30
d_call: TRBD1
j_call: TRBJ1-4
cdr3_length: 13
clone_size: few

cdr3_nt: TGTGCCAGCAGCTTAGGGACTAGCGGGAGGATTTACACCGGGGAGCTGTTTTTT
cdr3_aa: CASSLGTSGRIYTGELFF
v_call: TRBV7-3
d_call: TRBD2
j_call: TRBJ2-2
cdr3_length: 18
clone_size: -

cdr3_nt: TGTGCCAGCAGTGACGCTGTGTTTGGGGGGGAGTATTTT
cdr3_aa: CASSDAVFGGEYF
v_call: TRBV6-1
d_call: TRBD2
j_call: TRBJ2-3
cdr3_length: 13
clone_size: -

cdr3_nt: TGTGCCAGCAGCCAACAACAGGGCCCTCAGCCCCAGCATTTT
cdr3_aa: CASSQQQGPQPQHF
v_call: TRBV4-2
d_call: -
j_call: TRBJ1-5
cdr3_length: 14
clone_size: -

cdr3_nt: TGTGCCAGCAGGCTCTATACCCACAATTCACCCCTCCACTTT
cdr3_aa: CASRLYTHNSPLHF
v_call: TRBV28
d_call: -
j_call: TRBJ1-6
cdr3_length: 14
clone_size: -

cdr3_nt: TGCGCCAGCAGCCACACAAACACCCGAGGTAGCGGGGGAGGGGTTAACAATGAGCAGTTCTTC
cdr3_aa: CASSHTNTRGSGGGVNNEQFF
v_call: TRBV4-3
d_call: TRBD2
j_call: TRBJ2-1
cdr3_length: 21
clone_size: once

cdr3_nt: TGTGCCAGCAGCTTGACAGGGCTTGAAGCTTTCTTT
cdr3_aa: CASSLTGLEAFF
v_call: TRBV13
d_call: TRBD1
j_call: TRBJ1-1
cdr3_length: 12
clone_size: few

cdr3_nt: TGTGCCTGGGCCGGGACAGGGGGCAGTGGGGCCAAAAACATTCAGTACTTC
cdr3_aa: CAWAGTGGSGAKNIQYF
v_call: TRBV30
d_call: TRBD1
j_call: TRBJ2-4
cdr3_length: 17
clone_size: -

cdr3_nt: TGTGCCAGCAGTGAAGGCAGGGCCCATAATTCACCCCTCCACTTT
cdr3_aa: CASSEGRAHNSPLHF
v_call: TRBV6-1
d_call: -
j_call: TRBJ1-6
cdr3_length: 15
clone_size: -

cdr3_nt: TGTGCCACCTCGCGCCAGTCTTTTTCGGGAACAGATACGCAGTATTTT
cdr3_aa: CATSRQSFSGTDTQYF
v_call: TRBV15
d_call: -
j_call: TRBJ2-3
cdr3_length: 16
clone_size: -

cdr3_nt: TGTGCCAGCAGTGAAAGGGACAGGTTTAGAGAAAAACTGTTTTTT
cdr3_aa: CASSERDRFREKLFF
v_call: TRBV6-1
d_call: TRBD1
j_call: TRBJ1-4
cdr3_length: 15
clone_size: -

cdr3_nt: TGTGCCAGCAGCTTAGTACAGGGACCTAGTGTGGCCCTCCACTTT
cdr3_aa: CASSLVQGPSVALHF
v_call: TRBV7-8
d_call: -
j_call: TRBJ1-6
cdr3_length: 15
clone_size: -

cdr3_nt: TGCGCCAGCAGCTTGGCCGACAGGGAAGAGACCCAGTACTTC
cdr3_aa: CASSLADREETQYF
v_call: TRBV5-1
d_call: TRBD1
j_call: TRBJ2-5
cdr3_length: 14
clone_size: -

cdr3_nt: TGTGCCAGCAGCGTTACTAGTACTCGCACAGATACGCAGTATTTT
cdr3_aa: CASSVTSTRTDTQYF
v_call: TRBV9
d_call: -
j_call: TRBJ2-3
cdr3_length: 15
clone_size: -

cdr3_nt: TGTGCCAGCAGCGTAAGCGGCCCCACCGGGGAGCTGTTTTTT
cdr3_aa: CASSVSGPTGELFF
v_call: TRBV9
d_call: -
j_call: TRBJ2-2
cdr3_length: 14
clone_size: -

cdr3_nt: TGTGCCACCAGCAGAGAGAGGGAACCCTACAATGAGCAGTTCTTC
cdr3_aa: CATSREREPYNEQFF
v_call: TRBV15
d_call: -
j_call: TRBJ2-1
cdr3_length: 15
clone_size: -

cdr3_nt: TGTGCCAGCAGCTTAGCAGGGGGCAGCTACGAGCAGTACTTC
cdr3_aa: CASSLAGGSYEQYF
v_call: TRBV5-4
d_call: TRBD1
j_call: TRBJ2-7
cdr3_length: 14
clone_size: few

cdr3_nt: TGCGTCAGCAGCTTGACCTACAGGGGAACCGGGGAGCTGTTTTTT
cdr3_aa: CVSSLTYRGTGELFF
v_call: TRBV5-1
d_call: TRBD1
j_call: TRBJ2-2
cdr3_length: 15
clone_size: -

cdr3_nt: TGCGCCAGCAGCCCCTGGAGCGGGGGGAGCACAGATACGCAGTATTTT
cdr3_aa: CASSPWSGGSTDTQYF
v_call: TRBV5-1
d_call: TRBD2
j_call: TRBJ2-3
cdr3_length: 16
clone_size: -

cdr3_nt: TGTGCCAGCAGCCCAACCCGGGACAGGGAAACCTACGAGCAGTACTTC
cdr3_aa: CASSPTRDRETYEQYF
v_call: TRBV5-6
d_call: TRBD1
j_call: TRBJ2-7
cdr3_length: 16
clone_size: -

cdr3_nt: TGTGCCAGCAGTTACGGGACAGCAACTAATGAAAAACTGTTTTTT
cdr3_aa: CASSYGTATNEKLFF
v_call: TRBV28
d_call: TRBD1
j_call: TRBJ1-4
cdr3_length: 15
clone_size: -

cdr3_nt: TGTGCCAGCAGCGTCGGCGCTAGCGGGGGTGCCGGGGAGCTGTTTTTT
cdr3_aa: CASSVGASGGAGELFF
v_call: TRBV9
d_call: TRBD2
j_call: TRBJ2-2
cdr3_length: 16
clone_size: -

cdr3_nt: TGTGCCAGCAGCTTGGGGACAGTCATGAACACTGAAGCTTTCTTT
cdr3_aa: CASSLGTVMNTEAFF
v_call: TRBV5-6
d_call: -
j_call: TRBJ1-1
cdr3_length: 15
clone_size: -

cdr3_nt: TGTGCCAGCAGCCCCGGGACAGTAGGAAACACCATATATTTT
cdr3_aa: CASSPGTVGNTIYF
v_call: TRBV9
d_call: TRBD1
j_call: TRBJ1-3
cdr3_length: 14
clone_size: -

cdr3_nt: TGTGCCACTACACAGGGGGCAGATACGCAGTATTTT
cdr3_aa: CATTQGADTQYF
v_call: TRBV10-3
d_call: TRBD1
j_call: TRBJ2-3
cdr3_length: 12
clone_size: -

cdr3_nt: TGTGCCAGCAGCCAAGATGACACAGGACACAATCAGCCCCAGCATTTT
cdr3_aa: CASSQDDTGHNQPQHF
v_call: TRBV4-2
d_call: -
j_call: TRBJ1-5
cdr3_length: 16
clone_size: -

cdr3_nt: TGTGCCAGCAGTTACTCGAGTGGCAGGCCTTCCTACGAGCAGTACTTC
cdr3_aa: CASSYSSGRPSYEQYF
v_call: TRBV6-6
d_call: -
j_call: TRBJ2-7
cdr3_length: 16
clone_size: -

cdr3_nt: TGTGCCACCTCGCCCCTTCGACATAGGAAAATGAGCTCCTACGAGCAGTACTTC
cdr3_aa: CATSPLRHRKMSSYEQYF
v_call: TRBV7-8
d_call: -
j_call: TRBJ2-7
cdr3_length: 18
clone_size: once

cdr3_nt: TGTGCCAGCAGCTTCTTAGCGGGGGGCCAAGAGACCCAGTACTTC
cdr3_aa: CASSFLAGGQETQYF
v_call: TRBV5-8
d_call: TRBD2
j_call: TRBJ2-5
cdr3_length: 15
clone_size: -

cdr3_nt: TGTGCCAGCAGCCAAGGGGGGGCAGGACTAGCGGGAGAGACCCAGTACTTC
cdr3_aa: CASSQGGAGLAGETQYF
v_call: TRBV4-2
d_call: TRBD2
j_call: TRBJ2-5
cdr3_length: 17
clone_size: -

cdr3_nt: TGCGCCAGCAGCCCGGTTGAACAGGGGGCACGGGACACCATATATTTT
cdr3_aa: CASSPVEQGARDTIYF
v_call: TRBV4-1
d_call: TRBD1
j_call: TRBJ1-3
cdr3_length: 16
clone_size: -

cdr3_nt: TGTGCCAGCAGCGGTGGGGGGTTATACTATGGCTACACCTTC
cdr3_aa: CASSGGGLYYGYTF
v_call: TRBV5-4
d_call: -
j_call: TRBJ1-2
cdr3_length: 14
clone_size: -

cdr3_nt: TGTGCCAGCAGCTTCCGGGGGGCCTACGAGCAGTACTTC
cdr3_aa: CASSFRGAYEQYF
v_call: TRBV5-4
d_call: TRBD2
j_call: TRBJ2-7
cdr3_length: 13
clone_size: -

cdr3_nt: TGTGCCAGCAAACGGAATTGGGGAGGGACGGAAGACTATGGCTACACCTTC
cdr3_aa: CASKRNWGGTEDYGYTF
v_call: TRBV27
d_call: -
j_call: TRBJ1-2
cdr3_length: 17
clone_size: once

cdr3_nt: TGCGCCAGCAGCCTAACTGAAGGACAGGGACATAGGACCTTC
cdr3_aa: CASSLTEGQGHRTF
v_call: TRBV4-1
d_call: TRBD1
j_call: TRBJ1-2
cdr3_length: 14
clone_size: -

cdr3_nt: TGTGCCAGCAGTGTGGACAACTACAATGAGCAGTTCTTC
cdr3_aa: CASSVDNYNEQFF
v_call: TRBV2
d_call: -
j_call: TRBJ2-1
cdr3_length: 13
clone_size: -

cdr3_nt: TGTGCCAGCAGCATAAAAGGACAGGGGGACGAGCAGTACTTC
cdr3_aa: CASSIKGQGDEQYF
v_call: TRBV7-2
d_call: TRBD1
j_call: TRBJ2-7
cdr3_length: 14
clone_size: -

cdr3_nt: TGTGCCAGCAGCGTAGGCGGGGGGGGAATCCAAGAGACCCAGTACTTC
cdr3_aa: CASSVGGGGIQETQYF
v_call: TRBV9
d_call: TRBD2
j_call: TRBJ2-5
cdr3_length: 16
clone_size: once

cdr3_nt: TGCAGCGTAAGGACAGTCGGAGGCACCGGGGAGCTGTTTTTT
cdr3_aa: CSVRTVGGTGELFF
v_call: TRBV29-1
d_call: -
j_call: TRBJ2-2
cdr3_length: 14
clone_size: -

cdr3_nt: TGTGCCAGCAGCGTAGGACAGGGGACCTCCTACGAGCAGTACTTC
cdr3_aa: CASSVGQGTSYEQYF
v_call: TRBV9
d_call: TRBD1
j_call: TRBJ2-7
cdr3_length: 15
clone_size: few

cdr3_nt: TGCGCCAGCAGCAATGATAGGGCAGGGACTAACTATGGCTACACCTTC
cdr3_aa: CASSNDRAGTNYGYTF
v_call: TRBV4-1
d_call: -
j_call: TRBJ1-2
cdr3_length: 16
clone_size: few

cdr3_nt: TGTGCCAGCTCCCGGGACAGGAAGGACACTGAAGCTTTCTTT
cdr3_aa: CASSRDRKDTEAFF
v_call: TRBV18
d_call: TRBD1
j_call: TRBJ1-1
cdr3_length: 14
clone_size: -

cdr3_nt: TGTGCCAGACACAGGGGGCCCCCTGGCGAGCAGTACTTC
cdr3_aa: CARHRGPPGEQYF
v_call: TRBV21-1
d_call: -
j_call: TRBJ2-7
cdr3_length: 13
clone_size: -